This T cell receptor beta chain is drawn from a study of blood T cells in healthy people across ages. CDR3 length equals 14 residues. Trimming took off 6 bases at V and 9 bases at J, with 21 bases between the two ends. The germline CDR1 and CDR2 sequences are SEHNR and FQNEAQ (reference sequence). A sample-barcoded 5' primer and a J-beta primer mix were used in a second PCR of about 7 to 12 cycles. TCRdb analysed the 5' RACE reads with MiXCR anew, one entry per CDR3 protein. Among roughly 1,500,000 distinct CDR3 sequences listed, approximately 38% were seen once. The sequenced material came from blood. The sequence came from a woman aged 18-29 years in good health. V usage is TRBV7-9 and J usage is TRBJ2-7, with D perhaps TRBD1 (5 bases). Here the CDR3 reads CASRTGGTGSVQYF. The CDR3 DNA follows: TGTGCCAGCAGAACAGGCGGAACCGGTTCGGTGCAGTACTTC.